What follows describes a single TCR beta chain. Its antigen remains undetermined. No base quality information exists; no much larger clone differs at one position. Ficoll-Paque density gradient centrifugation was the method used to isolate PBMCs. The data originate from a study of T-cell memory formation after mild COVID-19 (dated by TCRdb to the early 2020s). As for the study more broadly: Most TCR sequence clusters were specific to one of the two donors. T-cell clones expanding and contracting after mild COVID-19 in a couple of donors were tracked by longitudinal TCRalpha and TCRbeta repertoire sequencing. Two young, previously healthy adult volunteers made up the cohort, one male and one female.

V loses 0 bases, J loses 6 bases, and the germline ends lie 19 bases apart. The germline V gene sets CDR1 to SGHRS and CDR2 to YFSETQ. The CDR3 runs 17 amino acids, cysteine and phenylalanine included. The kept DNA is CDR3 alone, 51 bases in frame from the first base. These reads were obtained on an Illumina NovaSeq 6000. TCRalpha and TCRbeta cDNA libraries were constructed by 5'RACE with constant-segment primers, with sample barcodes and unique molecular identifiers being introduced. Trizol reagent was used to extract RNA from every sample. The libraries were amplified in two PCR steps, and the second step added a second sample barcode and Illumina TruSeq adapters. The libraries were sequenced on an Illumina NovaSeq using 2 x 150 bp paired-end reads. As for the authors' bioinformatics: Demultiplexing of reads and collapsing into UMI-guided consensus sequences were performed with migec v1.2.7. Using mixcr v2.1.11, UMI consensuses were aligned to TRA and TRB V and J templates and then assembled into clonotypes. A clonotype was counted as expanded or contracted only when both edgeR and NoisET called the clonotype significant, with the noise models trained on biological replicates. For edgeR calls, the thresholds were a false discovery rate-adjusted p below 0.01 and a log2 fold-change of 1. As an exploratory analysis of dynamics, max-normalized trajectories of the 1000 most abundant clonotypes were examined with PCA combined with hierarchical clustering. Separately sequenced CD4+ and CD8+ repertoires were used to assign a CD4 or CD8 phenotype to each responding clone. The public reads were reanalyzed by TCRdb: fastp trimming at Q25, MiXCR alignment, in-frame beta chains only. Rows are unified per CDR3 protein, each entry keeping the most common DNA and genes. TCRdb, rather than the study authors, made the V and J calls. This sample holds approximately 290,000 distinct CDR3 sequences; more than 15% were observed only once. 22% of the sample belongs to the ten largest clones.

Paper-wide results and their limitations: Only a couple of mild cases were covered by the study, and larger cohorts that include severe cases with pre-infection samples were considered necessary. Some responding clones were detected in pre-infection memory, suggesting pre-existing cross-reactive memory T cells joined the SARS-CoV-2 response. SARS-CoV-2 specificity was not confirmed for the second-wave clones peaking on day 37. Contracting CD4+ clones were found mainly in CM and EM memory subsets, while CD8+ clones were enriched in EMRA. Clones that contracted from day 15 to 85 showed balanced CD4/CD8 phenotypes, whereas a second wave of clones that expanded from day 15 to 37 leaned towards CD4+.

The clonotype was recovered from a man aged 18 to 30 who had mild COVID-19 (a few samples of this study predate the infection). The sample titles of this study are shuffled in the database, so cell type and time point are left out; the donor was told from shared clones. Sequenced sample: PBMCs or a T cell subset sorted from them (not recorded which). The V and J genes are TRBV5-1 and TRBJ2-1, with a tentative D gene TRBD1 over 6 matching bases. The CDR3: CASSLGRDTRPFNEQFF. The DNA reads TGCGCCAGCAGCTTGGGTAGGGACACCCGGCCCTTCAATGAGCAGTTCTTC.